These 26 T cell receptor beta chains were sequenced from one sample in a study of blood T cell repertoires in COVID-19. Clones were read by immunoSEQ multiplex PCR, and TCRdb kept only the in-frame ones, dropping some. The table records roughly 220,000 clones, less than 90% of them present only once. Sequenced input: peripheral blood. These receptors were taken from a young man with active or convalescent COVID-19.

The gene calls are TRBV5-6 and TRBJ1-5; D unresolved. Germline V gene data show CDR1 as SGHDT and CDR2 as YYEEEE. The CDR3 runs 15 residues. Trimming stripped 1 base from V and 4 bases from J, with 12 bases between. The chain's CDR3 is CASSLYTTPNQPQHF. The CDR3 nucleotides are TGTGCCAGCAGCTTGTACACGACACCGAATCAGCCCCAGCATTTT.

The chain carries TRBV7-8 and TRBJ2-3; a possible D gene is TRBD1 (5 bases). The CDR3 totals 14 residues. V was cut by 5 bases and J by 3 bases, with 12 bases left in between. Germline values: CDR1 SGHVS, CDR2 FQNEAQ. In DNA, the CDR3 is TGTGCCAGCAGCCTAGGTAGGGGAACAGATACGCAGTATTTT. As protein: CASSLGRGTDTQYF.

As DNA, the CDR3 is TGTGCCAGCAGTTGGCCCCAGACTGTTGATTATGGCTACACCTTC. Residues: CASSWPQTVDYGYTF. The genes are TRBV28 and TRBJ1-2; no firm D call. Germline V gene lookup returns CDR1 MDHEN and CDR2 SYDVKM. The V and J ends lost 4 bases and 5 bases respectively, with 17 bases between them. The CDR3 is made up of 15 amino acids.

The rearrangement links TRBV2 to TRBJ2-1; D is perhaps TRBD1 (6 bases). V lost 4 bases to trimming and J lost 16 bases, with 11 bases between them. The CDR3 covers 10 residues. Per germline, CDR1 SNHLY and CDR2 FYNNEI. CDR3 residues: CASSVDSTFF. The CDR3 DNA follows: TGTGCCAGCAGTGTGGACAGTACTTTCTTC.

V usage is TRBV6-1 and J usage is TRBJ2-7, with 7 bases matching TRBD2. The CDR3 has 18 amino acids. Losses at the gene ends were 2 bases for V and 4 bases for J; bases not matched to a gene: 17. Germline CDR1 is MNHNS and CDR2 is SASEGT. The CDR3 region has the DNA TGTGCCAGCAGTGAACCCAACCCAGGGCGTGGGGGAGGGTACGAGCAGTACTTC. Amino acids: CASSEPNPGRGGGYEQYF.

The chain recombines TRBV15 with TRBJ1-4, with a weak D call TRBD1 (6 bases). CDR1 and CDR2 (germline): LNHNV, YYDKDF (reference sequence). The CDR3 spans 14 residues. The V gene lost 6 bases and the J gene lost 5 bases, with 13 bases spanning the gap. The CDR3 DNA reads TGTGCCACCAGGTCAGGGGCGGCAAATGAAAAACTGTTTTTT. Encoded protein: CATRSGAANEKLFF. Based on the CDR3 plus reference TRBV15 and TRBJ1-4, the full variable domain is DAMVIQNPRYQVTQFGKPVTLSCSQTLNHNVMYWYQQKSSQAPKLLFHYYDKDFNNEADTPDNFQSRRPNTSFCFLDIRSPGLGDTAMYLCATRSGAANEKLFFGSGTQLSVL.

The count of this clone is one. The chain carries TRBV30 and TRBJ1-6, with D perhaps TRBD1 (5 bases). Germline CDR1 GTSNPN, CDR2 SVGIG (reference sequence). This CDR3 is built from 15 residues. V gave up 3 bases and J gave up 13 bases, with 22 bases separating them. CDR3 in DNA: TGTGCCTGGAGCCAAGGCCTTGGGGCTGAGGCGCCCCTCCACTTT. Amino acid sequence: CAWSQGLGAEAPLHF.

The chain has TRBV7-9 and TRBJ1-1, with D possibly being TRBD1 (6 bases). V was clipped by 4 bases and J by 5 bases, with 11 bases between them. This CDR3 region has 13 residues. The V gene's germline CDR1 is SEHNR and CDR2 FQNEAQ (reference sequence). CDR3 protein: CASSSTGRTEAFF. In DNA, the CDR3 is TGTGCCAGCAGCTCGACAGGCCGAACTGAAGCTTTCTTT.

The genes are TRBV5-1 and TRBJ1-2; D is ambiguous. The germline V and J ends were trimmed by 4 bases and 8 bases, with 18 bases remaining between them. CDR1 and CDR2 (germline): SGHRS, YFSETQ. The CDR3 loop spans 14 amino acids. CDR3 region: CASSLFSDPGGYTF. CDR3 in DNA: TGCGCCAGCAGCCTGTTCTCCGACCCGGGGGGCTACACCTTC. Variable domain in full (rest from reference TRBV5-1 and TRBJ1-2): KAGVTQTPRYLIKTRGQQVTLSCSPISGHRSVSWYQQTPGQGLQFLFEYFSETQRNKGNFPGRFSGRQFSNSRSEMNVSTLELGDSALYLCASSLFSDPGGYTFGSGTRLTVV.

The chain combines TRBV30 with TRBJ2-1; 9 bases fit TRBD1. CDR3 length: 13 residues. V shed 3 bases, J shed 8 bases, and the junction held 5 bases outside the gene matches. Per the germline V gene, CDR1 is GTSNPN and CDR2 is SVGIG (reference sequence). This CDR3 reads CAWSADRGHEQFF. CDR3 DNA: TGTGCCTGGAGCGCGGACAGGGGCCATGAGCAGTTCTTC.

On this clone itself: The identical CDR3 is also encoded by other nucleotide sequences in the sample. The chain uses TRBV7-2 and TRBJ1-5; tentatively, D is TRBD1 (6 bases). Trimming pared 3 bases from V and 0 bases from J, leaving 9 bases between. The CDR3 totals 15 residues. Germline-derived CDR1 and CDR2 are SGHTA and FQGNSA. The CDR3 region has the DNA TGTGCCAGCAGCTTGAGGGGGGGTAGCAATCAGCCCCAGCATTTT. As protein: CASSLRGGSNQPQHF.

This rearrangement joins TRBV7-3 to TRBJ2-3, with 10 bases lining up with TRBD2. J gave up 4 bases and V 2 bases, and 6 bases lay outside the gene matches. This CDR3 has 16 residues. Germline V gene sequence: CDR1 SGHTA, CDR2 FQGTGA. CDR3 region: CASSLPSGSDADTQYF. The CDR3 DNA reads TGTGCCAGCAGCTTACCTAGCGGGAGTGACGCAGATACGCAGTATTTT.

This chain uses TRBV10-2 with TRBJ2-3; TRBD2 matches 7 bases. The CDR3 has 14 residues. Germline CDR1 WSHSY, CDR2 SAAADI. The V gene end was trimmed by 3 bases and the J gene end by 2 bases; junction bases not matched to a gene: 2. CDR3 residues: CASSEWDYTDTQYF. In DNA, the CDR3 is TGCGCCAGCAGTGAATGGGACTACACAGATACGCAGTATTTT.

CDR3 amino acids: CASRGDRITDTQYF. CDR3 nucleotide sequence: TGTGCCAGCAGGGGGGACAGGATCACAGATACGCAGTATTTT. V and J are TRBV25-1 and TRBJ2-3, with TRBD1 matching 8 bases. The CDR3 has 14 amino acids. Trimming cost V 6 bases and J 2 bases; bases outside gene matches: 4. CDR1 MGHDK and CDR2 SYGVNS come from the germline V gene.

CDR3 nucleotides: TGTGCCAGCTCACGACAGGGAAATCAGCCCCAGCATTTT. It codes for CASSRQGNQPQHF. The chain links TRBV18 to TRBJ1-5; TRBD1 matches 7 bases. The CDR3 is 13 residues long. Germline values: CDR1 KGHSH, CDR2 LQKENI. The trim removed 4 bases at V and 4 bases at J, leaving 1 base unmatched. The variable domain in full, with the rest retrieved from reference TRBV18 and TRBJ1-5, is NAGVMQNPRHLVRRRGQEARLRCSPMKGHSHVYWYRQLPEEGLKFMVYLQKENIIDESGMPKERFSAEFPKEGPSILRIQQVVRGDSAAYFCASSRQGNQPQHFGDGTRLSIL.

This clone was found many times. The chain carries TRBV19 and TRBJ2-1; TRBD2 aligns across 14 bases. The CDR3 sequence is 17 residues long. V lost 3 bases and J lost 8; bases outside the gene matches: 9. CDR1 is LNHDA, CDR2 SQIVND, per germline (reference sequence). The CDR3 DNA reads TGTGCCAGTAGTATCCTGGGGACTAGCGGGGGTACCGATGAGCAGTTCTTC. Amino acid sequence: CASSILGTSGGTDEQFF.

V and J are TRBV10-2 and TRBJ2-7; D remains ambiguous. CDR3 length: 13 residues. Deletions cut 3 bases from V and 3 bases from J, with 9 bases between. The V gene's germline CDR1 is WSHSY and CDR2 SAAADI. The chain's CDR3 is CASSDGRYYEQYF. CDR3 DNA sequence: TGCGCCAGCAGTGATGGCAGATACTACGAGCAGTACTTC.

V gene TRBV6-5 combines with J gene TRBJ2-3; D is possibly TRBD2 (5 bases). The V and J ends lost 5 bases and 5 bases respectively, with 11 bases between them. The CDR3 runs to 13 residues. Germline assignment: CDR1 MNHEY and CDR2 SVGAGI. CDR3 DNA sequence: TGTGCCAGCAGTCAGAGTCGGGGAGATACGCAGTATTTT. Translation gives CASSQSRGDTQYF.

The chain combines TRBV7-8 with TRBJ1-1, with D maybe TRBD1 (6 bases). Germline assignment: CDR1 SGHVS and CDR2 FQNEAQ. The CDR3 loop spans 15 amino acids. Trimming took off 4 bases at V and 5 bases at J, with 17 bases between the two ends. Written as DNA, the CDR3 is TGTGCCAGCAGCTCCTCACAGGGAGTAGGGACTGAAGCTTTCTTT. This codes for CASSSSQGVGTEAFF.

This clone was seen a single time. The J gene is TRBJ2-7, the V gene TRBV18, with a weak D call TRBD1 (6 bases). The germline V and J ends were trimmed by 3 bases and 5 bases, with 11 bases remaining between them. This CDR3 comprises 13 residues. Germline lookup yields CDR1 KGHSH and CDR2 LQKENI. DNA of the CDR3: TGTGCCAGCTCACCGACAGGTCCGGACGAGCAGTACTTC. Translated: CASSPTGPDEQYF. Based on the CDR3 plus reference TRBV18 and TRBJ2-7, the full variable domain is NAGVMQNPRHLVRRRGQEARLRCSPMKGHSHVYWYRQLPEEGLKFMVYLQKENIIDESGMPKERFSAEFPKEGPSILRIQQVVRGDSAAYFCASSPTGPDEQYFGPGTRLTVT.

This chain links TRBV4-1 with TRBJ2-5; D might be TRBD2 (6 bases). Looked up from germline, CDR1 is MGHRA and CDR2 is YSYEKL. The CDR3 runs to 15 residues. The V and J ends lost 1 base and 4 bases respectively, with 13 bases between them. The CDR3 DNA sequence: TGCGCCAGCAGCCAAGTGGGACTTTTAGGAGAGACCCAGTACTTC. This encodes CASSQVGLLGETQYF.

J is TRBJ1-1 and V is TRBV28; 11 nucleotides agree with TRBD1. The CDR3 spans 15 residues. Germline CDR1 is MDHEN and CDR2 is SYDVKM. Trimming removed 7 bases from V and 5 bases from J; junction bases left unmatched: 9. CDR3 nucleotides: TGTGCCAGCAAAATGAGGGGACAGGGGGGGACTGAAGCTTTCTTT. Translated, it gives CASKMRGQGGTEAFF.

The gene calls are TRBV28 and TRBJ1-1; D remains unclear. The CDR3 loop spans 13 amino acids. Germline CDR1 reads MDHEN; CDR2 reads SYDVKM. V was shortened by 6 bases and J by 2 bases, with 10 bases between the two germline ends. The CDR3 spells CASSNTVNTEAFF. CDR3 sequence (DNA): TGTGCCAGCAGCAATACAGTTAACACTGAAGCTTTCTTT. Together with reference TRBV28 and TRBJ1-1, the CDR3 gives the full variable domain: DVKVTQSSRYLVKRTGEKVFLECVQDMDHENMFWYRQDPGLGLRLIYFSYDVKMKEKGDIPEGYSVSREKKERFSLILESASTNQTSMYLCASSNTVNTEAFFGQGTRLTVV.

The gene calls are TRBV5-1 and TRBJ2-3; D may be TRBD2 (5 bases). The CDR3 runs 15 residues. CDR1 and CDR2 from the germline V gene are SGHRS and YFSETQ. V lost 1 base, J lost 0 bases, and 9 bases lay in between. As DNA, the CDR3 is TGCGCCAGCAGCTTGCTTGCGGGCAGCACAGATACGCAGTATTTT. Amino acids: CASSLLAGSTDTQYF.

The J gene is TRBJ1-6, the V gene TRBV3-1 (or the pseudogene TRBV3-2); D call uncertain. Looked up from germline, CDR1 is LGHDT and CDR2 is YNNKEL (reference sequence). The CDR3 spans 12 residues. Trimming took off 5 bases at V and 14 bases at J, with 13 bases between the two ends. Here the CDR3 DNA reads TGTGCCAGCAGCTCTCCTCATCGCGCCCTCCACTTT. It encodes CASSSPHRALHF.

The CDR3 region has the DNA TGTGCCAGCAGCTATGGGACAGGAAGGGGGTTTAATCAGCCCCAGCATTTT. Translated: CASSYGTGRGFNQPQHF. The chain carries TRBV5-6 and TRBJ1-5, with 8 bases identical to TRBD1. Germline lookup yields CDR1 SGHDT and CDR2 YYEEEE. V dropped 3 bases and J dropped 4; count of bases not matched to a gene: 12. The CDR3 has 17 amino acids.